The entry that follows covers one T cell receptor (beta chain) sequence. Terminally differentiated effector memory CD45RA+ cells were excluded from the naive CD8 cells, which were CD45RO-negative and positively selected for CCR7. V lost 0 bases and J 3 bases, leaving 12 bases between the germline ends. The germline CDR1 and CDR2 sequences are MNHNS and SASEGT. The CDR3 is made up of 15 amino acids. These data originate in a study of shared clonotypes between healthy human individuals. Study context: The donors, two women and three men, were aged 18 to 49.

Sequencing was performed with immunoSEQ multiplex PCR; in TCRdb, only in-frame clones are kept and a portion is missing. The repertoire consists of a few million clones, with roughly 93% occurring once and the leading ten covering more than 1.5%. The sample was naive CD8+ T cells from PBMCs. This rearrangement joins TRBV6-1 to TRBJ2-7; D remains unclear. The clonotype was recovered from a man younger than 30 in good health. Some clones in this sample may be carry-over from other donors' samples. For the CDR3, the DNA is TGTGCCAGCAGTGAAGCAGGCGCTCCCATCTACGAGCAGTACTTC. Translating gives CASSEAGAPIYEQYF.